This record concerns one TCR beta chain sequence. The sample comes from a study of PD-L1 blockade in urothelial cancer. The data were produced by immunoSEQ multiplex PCR, yet TCRdb's version contains in-frame clones alone and is incomplete. This table holds some 120,000 clones, around nine tenths found once. The time point: peripheral blood 6 weeks after treatment start. The clonotype was recovered from a man between 60 and 70 years old with urothelial cancer. The input for sequencing was PBMCs, taken around atezolizumab (anti-PD-L1) treatment.

CDR3 sequence: CASSRTSGRASQETQYF. CDR3 DNA: TGTGCCAGCAGCAGGACTAGCGGGAGGGCCTCCCAAGAGACCCAGTACTTC. The chain recombines TRBV27 with TRBJ2-5; 15 nucleotides align to TRBD2. Germline V gene sequence: CDR1 MNHEY, CDR2 SMNVEV (reference sequence). J was trimmed by 1 base and V by 6 bases; bases with no gene match: 6. There are 17 residues in the CDR3.